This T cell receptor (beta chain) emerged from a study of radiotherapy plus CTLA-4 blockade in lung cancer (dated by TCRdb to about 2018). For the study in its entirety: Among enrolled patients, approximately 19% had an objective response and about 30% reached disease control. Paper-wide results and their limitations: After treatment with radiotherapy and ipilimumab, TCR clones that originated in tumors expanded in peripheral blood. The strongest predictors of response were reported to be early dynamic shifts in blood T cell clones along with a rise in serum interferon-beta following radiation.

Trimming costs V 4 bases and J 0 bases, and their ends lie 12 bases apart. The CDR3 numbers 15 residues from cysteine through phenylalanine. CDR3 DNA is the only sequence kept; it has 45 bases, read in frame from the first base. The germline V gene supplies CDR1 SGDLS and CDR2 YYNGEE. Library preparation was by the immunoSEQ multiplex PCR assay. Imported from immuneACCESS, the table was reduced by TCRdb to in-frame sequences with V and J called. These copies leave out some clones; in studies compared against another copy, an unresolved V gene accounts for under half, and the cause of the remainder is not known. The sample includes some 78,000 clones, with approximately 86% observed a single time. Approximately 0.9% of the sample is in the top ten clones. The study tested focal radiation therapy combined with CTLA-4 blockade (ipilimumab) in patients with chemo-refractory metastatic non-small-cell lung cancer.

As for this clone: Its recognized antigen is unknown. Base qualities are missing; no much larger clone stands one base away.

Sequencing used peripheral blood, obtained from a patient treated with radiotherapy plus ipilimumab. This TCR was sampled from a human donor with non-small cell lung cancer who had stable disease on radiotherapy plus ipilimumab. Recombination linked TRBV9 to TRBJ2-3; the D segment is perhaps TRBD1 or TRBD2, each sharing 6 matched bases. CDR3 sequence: CASSPRGPSTDTQYF. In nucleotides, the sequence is TGTGCCAGCAGCCCCCGGGGGCCGAGCACAGATACGCAGTATTTT.